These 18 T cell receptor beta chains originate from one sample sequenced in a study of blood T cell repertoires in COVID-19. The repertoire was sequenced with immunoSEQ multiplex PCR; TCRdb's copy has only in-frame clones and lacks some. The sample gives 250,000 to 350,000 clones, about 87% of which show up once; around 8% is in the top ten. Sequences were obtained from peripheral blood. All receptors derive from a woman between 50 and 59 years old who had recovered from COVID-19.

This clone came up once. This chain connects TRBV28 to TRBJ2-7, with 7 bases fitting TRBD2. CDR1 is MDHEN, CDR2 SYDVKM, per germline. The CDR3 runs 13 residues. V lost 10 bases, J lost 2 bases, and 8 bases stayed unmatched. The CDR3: CATSTGTTYEQYF. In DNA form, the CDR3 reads TGTGCCACCTCGACCGGGACTACCTACGAGCAGTACTTC.

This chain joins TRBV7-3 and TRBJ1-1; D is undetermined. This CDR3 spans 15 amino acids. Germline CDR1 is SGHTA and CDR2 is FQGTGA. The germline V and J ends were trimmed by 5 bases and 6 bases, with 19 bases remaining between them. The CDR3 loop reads CASSPTGSSGSEAFF. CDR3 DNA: TGTGCCAGCAGCCCCACGGGATCTTCCGGGTCTGAAGCTTTCTTT.

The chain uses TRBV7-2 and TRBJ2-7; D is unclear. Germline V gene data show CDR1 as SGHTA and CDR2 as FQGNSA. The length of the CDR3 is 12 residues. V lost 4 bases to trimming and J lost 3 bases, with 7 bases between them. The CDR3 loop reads CASSSVYYEQYF. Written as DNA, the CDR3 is TGTGCCAGCAGCTCAGTGTACTACGAGCAGTACTTC.

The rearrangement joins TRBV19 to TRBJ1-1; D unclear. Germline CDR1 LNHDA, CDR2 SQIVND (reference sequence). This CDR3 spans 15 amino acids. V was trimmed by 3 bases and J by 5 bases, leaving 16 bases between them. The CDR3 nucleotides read TGTGCCAGTAGTATCAGTACCTCGGTGGAGACTGAAGCTTTCTTT. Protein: CASSISTSVETEAFF.

The chain's CDR3 is CASSEGTAVETQYF. The CDR3 bases are TGTGCCAGCAGTGAAGGGACTGCCGTGGAGACCCAGTACTTC. The V gene is TRBV6-1, the J gene TRBJ2-5, with D perhaps matching TRBD2 (5 bases). Germline V lookup: CDR1 MNHNS, CDR2 SASEGT. Trimming took 1 base from V and 5 from J, leaving 11 bases between them. The CDR3 is 14 residues long.

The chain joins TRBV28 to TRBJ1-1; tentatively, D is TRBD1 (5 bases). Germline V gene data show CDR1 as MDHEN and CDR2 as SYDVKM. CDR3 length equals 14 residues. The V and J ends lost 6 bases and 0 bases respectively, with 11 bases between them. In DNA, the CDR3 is TGTGCCAGCAGGCGGGACGGATTGAACACTGAAGCTTTCTTT. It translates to CASRRDGLNTEAFF. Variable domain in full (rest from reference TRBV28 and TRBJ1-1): DVKVTQSSRYLVKRTGEKVFLECVQDMDHENMFWYRQDPGLGLRLIYFSYDVKMKEKGDIPEGYSVSREKKERFSLILESASTNQTSMYLCASRRDGLNTEAFFGQGTRLTVV.

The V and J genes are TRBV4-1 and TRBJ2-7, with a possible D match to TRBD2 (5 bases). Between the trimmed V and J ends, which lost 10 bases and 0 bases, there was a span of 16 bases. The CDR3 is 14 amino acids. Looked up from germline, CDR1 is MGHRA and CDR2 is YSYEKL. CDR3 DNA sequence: TGCGCCACGAGCCTCCGAGGAGGCTCCTACGAGCAGTACTTC. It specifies CATSLRGGSYEQYF.

This CDR3 is CASSDWTGGTEAFF. CDR3 sequence (DNA): TGTGCCAGCAGTGATTGGACAGGGGGAACTGAAGCTTTCTTT. V gene TRBV25-1 combines with J gene TRBJ1-1; 10 bases match TRBD1. Per germline, CDR1 MGHDK and CDR2 SYGVNS. This CDR3 comprises 14 residues. Losses at the gene ends were 3 bases for V and 5 bases for J; bases not matched to a gene: 3.

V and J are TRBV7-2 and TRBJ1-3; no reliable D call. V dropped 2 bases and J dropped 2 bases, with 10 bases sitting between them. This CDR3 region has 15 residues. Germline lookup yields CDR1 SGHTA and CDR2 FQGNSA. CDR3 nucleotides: TGTGCCAGCAGCTTATCAGGATGGACTGGAAACACCATATATTTT. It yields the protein CASSLSGWTGNTIYF. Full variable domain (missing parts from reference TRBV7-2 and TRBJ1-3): GAGVSQSPSNKVTEKGKDVELRCDPISGHTALYWYRQSLGQGLEFLIYFQGNSAPDKSGLPSDRFSAERTGGSVSTLTIQRTQQEDSAVYLCASSLSGWTGNTIYFGEGSWLTVV.

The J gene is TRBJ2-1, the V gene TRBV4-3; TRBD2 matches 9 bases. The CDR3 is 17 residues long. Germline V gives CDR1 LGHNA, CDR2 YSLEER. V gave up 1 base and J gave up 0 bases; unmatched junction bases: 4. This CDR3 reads CASSQGLAGSSYNEQFF. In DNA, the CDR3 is TGCGCCAGCAGCCAAGGGCTAGCGGGATCCTCCTACAATGAGCAGTTCTTC.

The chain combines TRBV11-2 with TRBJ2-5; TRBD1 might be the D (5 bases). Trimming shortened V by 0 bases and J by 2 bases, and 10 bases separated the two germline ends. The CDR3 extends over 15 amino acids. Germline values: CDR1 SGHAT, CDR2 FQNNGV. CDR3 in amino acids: CASSLEGVAQETQYF. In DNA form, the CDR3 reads TGTGCCAGCAGCTTAGAAGGGGTTGCTCAAGAGACCCAGTACTTC.

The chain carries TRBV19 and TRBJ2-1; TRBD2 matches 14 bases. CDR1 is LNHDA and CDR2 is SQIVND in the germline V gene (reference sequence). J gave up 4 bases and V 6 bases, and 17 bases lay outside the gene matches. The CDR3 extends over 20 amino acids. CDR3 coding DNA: TGTGCCAGTAGAGACGCCACGGGACTAGCGGGAGTACACTGGTACAATGAGCAGTTCTTC. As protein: CASRDATGLAGVHWYNEQFF.

CDR3 nucleotides: TGTGCCAGCAGCTTGGCGGGCGGTCTAGCGGGGGCCCTAGGGCAGTTCTTC. Encoded protein: CASSLAGGLAGALGQFF. The rearrangement joins TRBV5-8 to TRBJ2-1; TRBD2 matches 10 bases. Germline CDR1 and CDR2: SGHTS and YDEGEE. Trimming cost V 0 bases and J 12 bases; bases outside gene matches: 15. The CDR3 extends over 17 amino acids.

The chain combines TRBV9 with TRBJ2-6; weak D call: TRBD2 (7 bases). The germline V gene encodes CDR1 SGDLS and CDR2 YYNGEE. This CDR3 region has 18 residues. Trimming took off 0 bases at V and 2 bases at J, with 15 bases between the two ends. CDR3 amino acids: CASSVASRGGAGANVLTF. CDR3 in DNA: TGTGCCAGCAGCGTAGCTTCCCGAGGGGGGGCTGGGGCCAACGTCCTGACTTTC.

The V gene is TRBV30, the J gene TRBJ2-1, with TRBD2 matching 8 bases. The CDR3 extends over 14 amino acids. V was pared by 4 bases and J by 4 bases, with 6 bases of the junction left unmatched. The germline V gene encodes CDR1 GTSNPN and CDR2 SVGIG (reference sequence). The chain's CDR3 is CAWNLGLEYNEQFF. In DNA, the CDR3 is TGTGCCTGGAATCTGGGACTAGAATACAATGAGCAGTTCTTC. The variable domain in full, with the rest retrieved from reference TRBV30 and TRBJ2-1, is SQTIHQWPATLVQPVGSPLSLECTVEGTSNPNLYWYRQAAGRGLQLLFYSVGIGQISSEVPQNLSASRPQDRQFILSSKKLLLSDSGFYLCAWNLGLEYNEQFFGPGTRLTVL.

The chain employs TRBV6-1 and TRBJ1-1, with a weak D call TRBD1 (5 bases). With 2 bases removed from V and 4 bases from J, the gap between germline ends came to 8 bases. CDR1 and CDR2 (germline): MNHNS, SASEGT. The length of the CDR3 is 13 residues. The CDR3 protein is CASSEIGGTEAFF. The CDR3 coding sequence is TGTGCCAGCAGTGAAATCGGGGGCACTGAAGCTTTCTTT.

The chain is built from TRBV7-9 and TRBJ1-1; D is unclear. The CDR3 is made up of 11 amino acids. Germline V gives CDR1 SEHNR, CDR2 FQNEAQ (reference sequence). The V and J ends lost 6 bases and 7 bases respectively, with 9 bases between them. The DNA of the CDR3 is TGTGCCAGCAGGTACGGGGATGAAGCTTTCTTT. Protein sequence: CASRYGDEAFF.

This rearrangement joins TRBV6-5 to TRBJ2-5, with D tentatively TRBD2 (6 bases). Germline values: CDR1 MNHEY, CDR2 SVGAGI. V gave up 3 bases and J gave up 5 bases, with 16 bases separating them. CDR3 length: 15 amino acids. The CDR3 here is CASSYGVLAGETQYF. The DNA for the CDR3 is TGTGCCAGCAGTTATGGCGTCTTGGCGGGGGAGACCCAGTACTTC.